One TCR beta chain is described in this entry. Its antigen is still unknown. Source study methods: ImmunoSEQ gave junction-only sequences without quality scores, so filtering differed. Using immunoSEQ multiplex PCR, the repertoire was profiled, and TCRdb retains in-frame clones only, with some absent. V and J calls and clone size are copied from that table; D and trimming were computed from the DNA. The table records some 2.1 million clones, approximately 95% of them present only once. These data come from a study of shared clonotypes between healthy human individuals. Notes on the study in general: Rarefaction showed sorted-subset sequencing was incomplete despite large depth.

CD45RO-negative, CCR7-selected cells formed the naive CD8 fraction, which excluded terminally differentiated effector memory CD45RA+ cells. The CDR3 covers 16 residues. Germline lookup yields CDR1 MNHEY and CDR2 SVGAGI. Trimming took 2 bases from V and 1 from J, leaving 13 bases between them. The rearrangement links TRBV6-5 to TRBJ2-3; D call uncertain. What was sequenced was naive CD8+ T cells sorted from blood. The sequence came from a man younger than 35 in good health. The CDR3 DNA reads TGTGCCAGCAGTTACGAGTCAGGTTTTCGCACAGATACGCAGTATTTT. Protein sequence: CASSYESGFRTDTQYF.